This T cell receptor (beta chain) was observed in a study of response to subunit inactivated influenza vaccine. This clonotype was detected a few times. Its antigen is currently unknown. From the RT-PCR reads, TCRdb called clonotypes with MiXCR, one entry per CDR3 protein. Altogether hundreds of thousands of distinct CDR3 sequences are present, roughly 14% being singletons, with the ten largest covering roughly 11%. Germline values: CDR1 DFQATT, CDR2 SNEGSKA (reference sequence). The CDR3 has 18 residues. The V end lost 3 bases, the J end lost 2 bases, and 25 bases lay between the germline ends. Whole-study findings and limits: The study's authors posited that every seasonal influenza vaccination enlists few new T cells.

The specimen was PBMCs from blood, collected roughly 13 days after vaccination. The chain recombines TRBV20-1 with TRBJ2-5, with a possible D match to TRBD2 (6 bases). This receptor was taken from a man aged 50 to 59 who received an inactivated influenza vaccine. Here the CDR3 DNA reads TGCAGTGCTAGCCCGCCAGTACTAGCTCGGGGGAGTCAAGAGACCCAGTACTTC. Encoded protein: CSASPPVLARGSQETQYF.